This T cell receptor (beta chain) was sequenced during a study of blood T cell repertoires in COVID-19. Study information: Samples came from the United States, Italy and Spain, spanning acute and convalescent COVID-19.

From germline, CDR1 is SGHTA and CDR2 FQGTGA. CDR3 length equals 12 residues. Remarks on this clone: The junction does not match germline at one end; this may be a read error.

Seattle patients were enrolled during active infection and followed longitudinally. In the original workflow: Amplification of reference gene primers was used by the study to estimate nucleated cell counts. Some clones are missing from TCRdb's copy, which holds only in-frame ones; the method was immunoSEQ multiplex PCR. That table furnishes V, J and clone size, whereas the DNA furnished D and trimming. The table includes about 97,000 clones, around 87% detected once. The sequenced sample was peripheral blood. This clonotype was obtained from a woman between 50 and 59 years old with COVID-19, enrolled during active disease. The gene calls are TRBV7-3 and TRBJ2-7; TRBD2 matches 9 bases. CDR3 region: CASRRTSVGWHF. The DNA of the CDR3 is TGTGCCAGCAGACGGACTAGCGTGGGGTGGCACTTC.